This T cell receptor beta chain was sequenced in a study of response to subunit inactivated influenza vaccine. The V end was cut by 4 bases, the J end by 6 bases, with 15 bases between. The V gene's germline CDR1 is LGHDT and CDR2 YNNKEL (reference sequence). The CDR3 covers 14 residues. TCRdb analysed the RT-PCR reads with MiXCR anew, one entry per CDR3 protein. The sample carries approximately 570,000 distinct CDR3 sequences, around 8% recorded once. The sample holds a few counts of this clonotype. Antigen specificity is unknown. Study-wide findings and caveats: It was the authors' suggestion that each seasonal influenza vaccination recruits few new T cells.

The source is a man between 50 and 70 years old who received an inactivated influenza vaccine. This sequence joins TRBV3-1 and TRBJ1-1; the D is unclear. The source material was PBMCs from blood, sampled less than 30 months after vaccination. CDR3 loop: CASSPQSLSAEAFF. CDR3 nucleotides: TGTGCCAGCAGCCCCCAAAGTCTTTCTGCTGAAGCTTTCTTT.